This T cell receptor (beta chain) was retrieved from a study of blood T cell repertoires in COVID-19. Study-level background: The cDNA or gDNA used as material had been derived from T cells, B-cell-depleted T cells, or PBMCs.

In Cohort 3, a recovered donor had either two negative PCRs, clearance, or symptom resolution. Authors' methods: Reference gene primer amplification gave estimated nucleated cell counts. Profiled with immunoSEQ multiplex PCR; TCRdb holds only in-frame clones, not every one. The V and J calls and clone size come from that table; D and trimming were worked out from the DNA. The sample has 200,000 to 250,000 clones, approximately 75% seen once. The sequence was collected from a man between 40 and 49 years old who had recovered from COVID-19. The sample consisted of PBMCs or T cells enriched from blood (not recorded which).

The chain's CDR3 is CASSIYKGVGEKLFF. The DNA for the CDR3 is TGTGCCAGTAGTATCTATAAGGGGGTGGGTGAAAAACTGTTTTTT. The chain joins TRBV19 to TRBJ1-4, with D tentatively TRBD1 (6 bases). Trimming took off 3 bases at V and 7 bases at J, with 15 bases between the two ends. This CDR3 spans 15 amino acids. CDR1 is LNHDA, CDR2 SQIVND, per germline (reference sequence).